These 14 T cell receptor beta chains were all obtained from the same sample, sequenced in a study of blood T cell repertoires in COVID-19 (dated by TCRdb to 2018 to 2020). Library construction relied on the immunoSEQ multiplex PCR assay. TCRdb provides this immuneACCESS table in a form limited to in-frame rearrangements. Some clones are lacking; in checked studies, under half of them reflect an unresolved V gene, and why the rest are absent is not known. The sample records approximately 260,000 clones, approximately 83% of which are singletons. The top ten hold 9.5% to 12% of the sample. Sequencing was done on a sample of peripheral blood. These receptors originate from an older woman with acute or convalescent COVID-19.

The rearrangement joins TRBV30 to TRBJ1-3; D call uncertain. V gave up 4 bases and J gave up 0 bases, with 16 bases separating them. CDR3 size: 16 residues. In germline, CDR1 is GTSNPN, CDR2 SVGIG (reference sequence). The CDR3 DNA reads TGTGCCTGGACGCGGGAGACTGGGCCCTCTGGAAACACCATATATTTT. Residues: CAWTRETGPSGNTIYF.

This clone was found once. The chain carries TRBV6-5 and TRBJ1-2, with D uncertain. Trimming pared 3 bases from V and 9 bases from J, leaving 17 bases between. Germline V gene data show CDR1 as MNHEY and CDR2 as SVGAGI. The CDR3 length is 14 residues. This CDR3 reads CASSYRSAAVSYTF. The CDR3 DNA reads TGTGCCAGCAGTTATAGGTCGGCGGCCGTTAGCTACACCTTC.

The V call is TRBV6-5, the J call TRBJ2-3; a weak D match, TRBD2 (6 bases). This CDR3 region has 13 residues. Germline CDR1 and CDR2: MNHEY and SVGAGI. V lost 5 bases and J lost 5, with 11 bases in between. CDR3 bases: TGTGCCAGCAGTCGCGGGACTCAAGATACGCAGTATTTT. This gives the protein CASSRGTQDTQYF.

This clone showed up just a few times. The chain combines TRBV3-1 (or the pseudogene TRBV3-2) with TRBJ1-6, with unresolved D. With 1 base removed from V and 10 bases from J, the gap between germline ends came to 17 bases. CDR3 length: 16 amino acids. Germline CDR1 and CDR2: LGHDT and YNNKEL (reference sequence). CDR3 bases: TGTGCCAGCAGCCAAGGCGAGGGCAGAGGCGGATCACCCCTCCACTTT. As protein: CASSQGEGRGGSPLHF.

The chain carries TRBV2 and TRBJ1-5; TRBD1 is a possible D gene (5 bases). V was cut by 0 bases and J by 9 bases, with 12 bases left in between. Per the germline V gene, CDR1 is SNHLY and CDR2 is FYNNEI. The CDR3 covers 14 residues. The CDR3: CASSEAGGQGPQHF. The CDR3 nucleotides read TGTGCCAGCAGTGAAGCGGGAGGGCAGGGGCCCCAGCATTTT.

In DNA form, the CDR3 reads TGTGCCAGCAGTACCACAGGGGCCGGCGGCTACACCTTC. Encoded protein: CASSTTGAGGYTF. The chain carries TRBV6-5 and TRBJ1-2; 7 bases match TRBD1. Germline CDR1 reads MNHEY; CDR2 reads SVGAGI. J gave up 8 bases and V 5 bases, and 8 bases lay outside the gene matches. This CDR3 is built from 13 residues.

This chain joins TRBV2 and TRBJ1-4; D is undetermined. V gave up 4 bases and J gave up 2 bases, with 11 bases separating them. From germline, CDR1 is SNHLY and CDR2 FYNNEI. This CDR3 is 15 amino acids long. The CDR3 coding sequence is TGTGCCAGCAGTGTGTTTGGCTCTACTAATGAAAAACTGTTTTTT. Translated, it gives CASSVFGSTNEKLFF. The full variable domain, rest sourced from reference TRBV2 and TRBJ1-4, is EPEVTQTPSHQVTQMGQEVILRCVPISNHLYFYWYRQILGQKVEFLVSFYNNEISEKSEIFDDQFSVERPDGSNFTLKIRSTKLEDSAMYFCASSVFGSTNEKLFFGSGTQLSVL.

The rearrangement uses TRBV3-1 (or the pseudogene TRBV3-2) and TRBJ1-2; D ambiguous. The CDR3 is 13 residues long. From germline, CDR1 is LGHDT and CDR2 YNNKEL (reference sequence). V was shortened by 4 bases and J by 2 bases, with 8 bases between the two germline ends. CDR3 residues: CASSPGLNYGYTF. CDR3 sequence (DNA): TGTGCCAGCAGCCCAGGACTAAACTATGGCTACACCTTC.

This clone was seen a handful of times. V gene TRBV5-8 combines with J gene TRBJ1-2; possibly TRBD1 for D (6 bases). V dropped 4 bases and J dropped 1 base, with 14 bases sitting between them. The CDR3 is 15 amino acids. The germline CDR1 and CDR2 sequences are SGHTS and YDEGEE. The CDR3 bases are TGTGCCAGCAGCAGGACAGTCACACTTAACTATGGCTACACCTTC. Protein: CASSRTVTLNYGYTF.

The rearrangement links TRBV30 to TRBJ1-2; 9 bases align to TRBD1. Germline V gene sequence: CDR1 GTSNPN, CDR2 SVGIG (reference sequence). The CDR3 loop spans 14 amino acids. Unmatched junction bases numbered 11, after V lost 5 bases and J lost 7 bases. In DNA, the CDR3 is TGTGCCTGGGTCACGGGACAGGGCCCTTCTGGCTACACCTTC. It encodes CAWVTGQGPSGYTF. Combining the CDR3 with reference TRBV30 and TRBJ1-2 gives the whole variable domain SQTIHQWPATLVQPVGSPLSLECTVEGTSNPNLYWYRQAAGRGLQLLFYSVGIGQISSEVPQNLSASRPQDRQFILSSKKLLLSDSGFYLCAWVTGQGPSGYTFGSGTRLTVV.

The gene calls are TRBV30 and TRBJ2-2; D possibly corresponds to TRBD2 (6 bases). The CDR3 consists of 16 residues. The V gene lost 5 bases and the J gene lost 0 bases, with 16 bases spanning the gap. Germline CDR1 is GTSNPN and CDR2 is SVGIG (reference sequence). The CDR3 coding sequence is TGTGCCTGGCTGGCGGGGAGACTATCGAACACCGGGGAGCTGTTTTTT. Translation gives CAWLAGRLSNTGELFF.

This CDR3 is CASSMGPRGGAPGELFF. DNA of the CDR3: TGTGCCAGTAGTATGGGACCGAGGGGAGGAGCACCAGGGGAGCTGTTTTTT. V gene TRBV19 combines with J gene TRBJ2-2, with a weak D call TRBD2 (6 bases). CDR3 length equals 17 residues. V lost 3 bases, J lost 8 bases, and 22 bases lay in between. Looked up from germline, CDR1 is LNHDA and CDR2 is SQIVND (reference sequence).

The chain recombines TRBV30 with TRBJ2-5, with D unresolved. The germline gives CDR1 GTSNPN, CDR2 SVGIG (reference sequence). Between the trimmed V and J ends, which lost 2 bases and 4 bases, there was a span of 8 bases. The CDR3 runs to 12 residues. For the CDR3, the DNA is TGTGCCTGGAGTATGAACACAGAGACCCAGTACTTC. Amino acid sequence: CAWSMNTETQYF. Full variable domain (remainder filled in from reference TRBV30 and TRBJ2-5): SQTIHQWPATLVQPVGSPLSLECTVEGTSNPNLYWYRQAAGRGLQLLFYSVGIGQISSEVPQNLSASRPQDRQFILSSKKLLLSDSGFYLCAWSMNTETQYFGPGTRLLVL.

V gene TRBV3-1 (or the pseudogene TRBV3-2) combines with J gene TRBJ2-3; 10 bases are a match to TRBD1. CDR1 and CDR2 (germline): LGHDT, YNNKEL (reference sequence). The CDR3 length is 17 residues. With V trimmed by 6 bases and J by 2 bases, 11 bases remained unmatched. CDR3 sequence: CASSYGTGASHTDTQYF. CDR3 sequence (DNA): TGTGCCAGCAGTTACGGGACAGGGGCCTCCCACACAGATACGCAGTATTTT.